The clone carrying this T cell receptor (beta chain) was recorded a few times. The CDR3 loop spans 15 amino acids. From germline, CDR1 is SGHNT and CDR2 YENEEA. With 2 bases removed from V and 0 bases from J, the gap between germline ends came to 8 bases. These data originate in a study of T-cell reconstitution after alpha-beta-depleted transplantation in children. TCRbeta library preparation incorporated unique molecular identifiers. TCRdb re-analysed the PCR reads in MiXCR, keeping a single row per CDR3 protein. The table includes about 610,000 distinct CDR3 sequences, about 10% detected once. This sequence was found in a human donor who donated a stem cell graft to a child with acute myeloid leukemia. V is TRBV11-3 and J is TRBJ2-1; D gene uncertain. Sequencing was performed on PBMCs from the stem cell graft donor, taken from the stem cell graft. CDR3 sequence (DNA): TGTGCCAGCAGCTTAATCCCGGGCTCCTACAATGAGCAGTTCTTC. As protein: CASSLIPGSYNEQFF.